One and the same sample provided the 32 T cell receptor beta chains below, sequenced in a study of T cell responses to AZD1222 COVID-19 vaccine. TCRdb's table, derived via immunoSEQ multiplex PCR, lists solely in-frame clones and lacks some. The sample yields about 120,000 clones, less than 95% seen once. The source was peripheral blood, collected on day 0 of MenACWY control vaccination. Every receptor here comes from an adult in good health.

J is TRBJ1-5 and V is TRBV10-3, with D perhaps TRBD1 (5 bases). Per the germline V gene, CDR1 is ENHRY and CDR2 is SYGVKD. V was shortened by 3 bases and J by 4 bases, with 16 bases between the two germline ends. This CDR3 has 16 amino acids. The CDR3 sequence: CAISDRGRQPNQPQHF. CDR3 nucleotides: TGTGCCATCAGTGACCGGGGGAGGCAACCGAATCAGCCCCAGCATTTT.

The chain carries TRBV5-6 and TRBJ2-2; TRBD1 might be the D (6 bases). The V end lost 2 bases, the J end lost 8 bases, and 19 bases lay between the germline ends. CDR3 length: 16 amino acids. Germline CDR1 is SGHDT and CDR2 is YYEEEE. The CDR3 spells CASSFAGAGKSGELFF. As DNA, the CDR3 is TGTGCCAGCAGCTTCGCAGGGGCCGGGAAATCAGGGGAGCTGTTTTTT.

The V and J genes are TRBV28 and TRBJ2-3; 7 positions match TRBD2. Germline V lookup: CDR1 MDHEN, CDR2 SYDVKM. Trimming took 6 bases from V and 5 from J; bases not matched to a gene: 8. The CDR3 is 14 amino acids. The CDR3 DNA follows: TGTGCCAGCAGGCGGGGGTCTGCCGGAGATACGCAGTATTTT. Amino acids: CASRRGSAGDTQYF.

This clone was observed once. The CDR3 DNA sequence: TGTGCCAGCAGTCTCAGGGTCCCTGGGGCCAACGTCCTGACTTTC. Amino acid sequence: CASSLRVPGANVLTF. The chain recombines TRBV27 with TRBJ2-6; tentatively, D is TRBD1 (5 bases). Germline V gives CDR1 MNHEY, CDR2 SMNVEV (reference sequence). Deletions cut 5 bases from V and 2 bases from J, with 10 bases between. The CDR3 consists of 15 residues. Supplemented by reference TRBV27 and TRBJ2-6, the full variable domain reads EAQVTQNPRYLITVTGKKLTVTCSQNMNHEYMSWYRQDPGLGLRQIYYSMNVEVTDKGDVPEGYKVSRKEKRNFPLILESPSPNQTSLYFCASSLRVPGANVLTFGAGSRLTVL.

This clone showed up just a few times. The V call is TRBV5-1, the J call TRBJ1-3; the D gene is possibly TRBD1 (5 bases). This CDR3 contains 15 residues. Germline CDR1 is SGHRS and CDR2 is YFSETQ. V was pared by 0 bases and J by 4 bases, with 11 bases between. Here the CDR3 reads CASSLVQGQGNTIYF. CDR3 nucleotide sequence: TGCGCCAGCAGCTTGGTTCAGGGTCAAGGAAACACCATATATTTT.

The CDR3 is CASSKRIRDSPGDSYNSPLHF. In DNA form, the CDR3 reads TGTGCCAGCAGCAAAAGGATCCGGGACTCCCCAGGGGACTCCTATAATTCACCCCTCCACTTT. The chain combines TRBV21-1 with TRBJ1-6. TRBV21-1 is described as a pseudogene. The CDR3 spans 21 residues.

The rearrangement links TRBV20-1 to TRBJ1-5; D not certain. Trimming shortened V by 2 bases and J by 4 bases, and 3 bases separated the two germline ends. CDR3 size: 11 residues. The germline CDR1 and CDR2 sequences are DFQATT and SNEGSKA (reference sequence). CDR3 in DNA: TGCAGTGCTAGAATAAATCAGCCCCAGCATTTT. Translated: CSARINQPQHF.

The rearrangement uses TRBV6-2 or TRBV6-3 and TRBJ1-5; a weak D match, TRBD1 (5 bases). The CDR3 extends over 17 amino acids. The germline V gene encodes CDR1 MNHEY and CDR2 SVGEGT. Deletions cut 2 bases from V and 0 bases from J, with 14 bases between. CDR3 DNA: TGTGCCAGCAGTTACCGAGGGGAGTCGTATAGCAATCAGCCCCAGCATTTT. The encoded protein is CASSYRGESYSNQPQHF.

CDR3 residues: CASSSAFGGQAISYEQYF. The CDR3 coding sequence is TGCGCCAGCAGCTCCGCTTTTGGGGGGCAGGCTATTTCCTACGAGCAGTACTTC. The genes are TRBV5-1 and TRBJ2-7; D tentatively reads TRBD1 or TRBD2 (6 bases each). The germline V gene has CDR1 SGHRS and CDR2 YFSETQ. The CDR3 has 18 amino acids. V gave up 3 bases and J gave up 1 base, with 23 bases separating them.

The V and J genes are TRBV14 and TRBJ1-6; 10 bases map to TRBD1. CDR3 length equals 19 residues. Germline V gene data show CDR1 as SGHDN and CDR2 as FVKESK. After removal of 0 bases from V and 6 bases from J, the junction contained 11 bases not matched to a gene. The chain's CDR3 is CASSQDLPRTGGFNSPLHF. CDR3 DNA: TGTGCCAGCAGCCAAGACCTTCCCCGGACAGGGGGATTTAATTCACCCCTCCACTTT.

This rearrangement joins TRBV5-1 to TRBJ1-5, with TRBD1 matching 9 bases. The V and J ends lost 4 bases and 2 bases, in that order; junction bases with no gene match: 7. The germline CDR1 and CDR2 sequences are SGHRS and YFSETQ. This CDR3 has 16 amino acids. Here the CDR3 DNA reads TGCGCCAGCAGCACGGGACAGGGTATTGGCAATCAGCCCCAGCATTTT. The encoded protein is CASSTGQGIGNQPQHF.

The rearrangement uses TRBV7-2 and TRBJ2-5, with 7 bases fitting TRBD1. This CDR3 region has 15 residues. V was pared by 5 bases and J by 2 bases, with 8 bases of the junction left unmatched. Germline V gives CDR1 SGHTA, CDR2 FQGNSA. The CDR3 reads CASSPGTVAQETQYF. CDR3 DNA sequence: TGTGCCAGCAGCCCCGGGACAGTTGCTCAAGAGACCCAGTACTTC.

Note on this clone: This sample also contains other DNA sequences that code for the same CDR3. The gene calls are TRBV28 and TRBJ1-1; D is ambiguous. Per germline, CDR1 MDHEN and CDR2 SYDVKM. Trimming shortened V by 2 bases and J by 5 bases, and 3 bases separated the two germline ends. This CDR3 contains 11 residues. Here the CDR3 DNA reads TGTGCCAGCAGTTTAGGAACTGAAGCTTTCTTT. Translation gives CASSLGTEAFF.

The chain links TRBV29-1 to TRBJ1-2; 7 bases map to TRBD1. With 7 bases clipped from V and 3 bases from J, the junction kept 5 bases outside the gene matches. This CDR3 contains 12 residues. Germline loops: CDR1 SQVTM, CDR2 ANQGSEA. Here the CDR3 reads CSATGAHYGYTF. The CDR3 DNA sequence: TGCAGCGCTACAGGGGCCCACTATGGCTACACCTTC.

The chain joins TRBV6-5 to TRBJ1-2, with 8 bases aligning to TRBD1. CDR3 length equals 16 residues. CDR1 is MNHEY and CDR2 is SVGAGI in the germline V gene. The V segment lost 2 bases and the J segment 7 bases; nucleotides outside the gene matches: 12. The CDR3 loop is CASSYGQGADGSGYTF. The CDR3 nucleotides read TGTGCCAGCAGTTACGGGCAGGGGGCCGATGGTAGTGGCTACACCTTC.

The chain employs TRBV5-8 and TRBJ1-1; no definite D call. The V end was cut by 1 base, the J end by 5 bases, with 15 bases between. Germline CDR1 and CDR2: SGHTS and YDEGEE. The CDR3 runs to 15 residues. CDR3 coding DNA: TGTGCCAGCAGCTTGTGGAGAGTGGGGAATACTGAAGCTTTCTTT. It is translated as CASSLWRVGNTEAFF.

The chain links TRBV13 to TRBJ1-6; D remains ambiguous. V gave up 4 bases and J gave up 0 bases, with 22 bases separating them. This CDR3 contains 20 residues. Germline V gene lookup returns CDR1 PRHDT and CDR2 FYEKMQ (reference sequence). CDR3 nucleotide sequence: TGTGCCAGCAGCTATCCTTGGCGTTGGGAACCGAGCTCCTATAATTCACCCCTCCACTTT. Translation: CASSYPWRWEPSSYNSPLHF.

V usage is TRBV4-1 and J usage is TRBJ1-6; 7 bases align to TRBD1. Germline trimming cut 1 base from V and 13 bases from J; bases unmatched to any gene: 10. Germline V gives CDR1 MGHRA, CDR2 YSYEKL. The CDR3 is 15 residues long. The CDR3 loop reads CASSQAAGGIAPLHF. In DNA form, the CDR3 reads TGCGCCAGCAGCCAAGCGGCAGGGGGAATCGCCCCCCTCCACTTT.

The chain uses TRBV5-8 and TRBJ1-3; TRBD1 is a possible D gene (5 bases). Trimming removed 1 base from V and 3 bases from J, with 11 bases in between. Germline CDR1 and CDR2: SGHTS and YDEGEE. The CDR3 sequence is 15 residues long. The CDR3 region has the DNA TGTGCCAGCAGCTTGCGGGGACTCGGTGGAAACACCATATATTTT. Translating it yields CASSLRGLGGNTIYF. Full variable domain (missing parts from reference TRBV5-8 and TRBJ1-3): EAGVTQSPTHLIKTRGQQATLRCSPISGHTSVYWYQQALGLGLQFLLWYDEGEERNRGNFPPRFSGRQFPNYSSELNVNALELEDSALYLCASSLRGLGGNTIYFGEGSWLTVV.

The V and J genes are TRBV10-1 and TRBJ2-3; TRBD2 agrees at 12 bases. CDR3 length: 15 residues. Germline CDR1 is WNHNN and CDR2 is SYGVQD (reference sequence). The J segment lost 5 bases and the V segment lost 3 bases, leaving 3 bases of the junction unmatched. The DNA for the CDR3 is TGCGCCAGCAGTGATCCGGGACTAGCGGGAGATACGCAGTATTTT. Protein: CASSDPGLAGDTQYF.

The chain joins TRBV24-1 to TRBJ1-4, with D unclear. Germline assignment: CDR1 KGHDR and CDR2 SFDVKD. The germline V and J ends were trimmed by 5 bases and 4 bases, with 7 bases remaining between them. This CDR3 is 13 amino acids long. CDR3 in DNA: TGTGCCACCAGTGGACGGGATAATGAAAAACTGTTTTTT. Translating gives CATSGRDNEKLFF.

V usage is TRBV20-1 and J usage is TRBJ2-7, with unresolved D. CDR3 length: 10 amino acids. Trimming shortened V by 3 bases and J by 4 bases, and 4 bases separated the two germline ends. The germline CDR1 and CDR2 sequences are DFQATT and SNEGSKA (reference sequence). As DNA, the CDR3 is TGCAGTGCTAGCTTATACGAGCAGTACTTC. The encoded protein is CSASLYEQYF.

The V call is TRBV29-1, the J call TRBJ1-2; 7 nucleotides align to TRBD1. There are 14 residues in the CDR3. The V and J ends lost 1 base and 6 bases, in that order; junction bases with no gene match: 8. CDR1 and CDR2 (germline): SQVTM, ANQGSEA. The CDR3 coding sequence is TGCAGCGTTGAAGTCAGGGGGAGGGTGGATGGCTACACCTTC. It codes for CSVEVRGRVDGYTF.

This chain connects TRBV15 to TRBJ1-4; D remains ambiguous. Trimming pared 2 bases from V and 7 bases from J, leaving 14 bases between. The CDR3 consists of 15 residues. Per the germline V gene, CDR1 is LNHNV and CDR2 is YYDKDF (reference sequence). CDR3 sequence reads: CATSRPTIIGEKLFF. CDR3 nucleotides: TGTGCCACCAGCAGACCGACAATAATTGGTGAAAAACTGTTTTTT. Complete variable domain (other parts from reference TRBV15 and TRBJ1-4): DAMVIQNPRYQVTQFGKPVTLSCSQTLNHNVMYWYQQKSSQAPKLLFHYYDKDFNNEADTPDNFQSRRPNTSFCFLDIRSPGLGDTAMYLCATSRPTIIGEKLFFGSGTQLSVL.

The chain is built from TRBV9 and TRBJ2-5; 9 bases are shared with TRBD2. With 4 bases clipped from V and 2 bases from J, the junction kept 9 bases outside the gene matches. From germline, CDR1 is SGDLS and CDR2 YYNGEE. This CDR3 has 16 amino acids. Here the CDR3 reads CASSPRGLALQETQYF. The DNA of the CDR3 is TGTGCCAGCAGCCCCCGGGGACTAGCCCTACAAGAGACCCAGTACTTC.

The J gene is TRBJ2-5, the V gene TRBV28; either TRBD1 or TRBD2 may supply D (6 bases each). There are 20 residues in the CDR3. The germline gives CDR1 MDHEN, CDR2 SYDVKM. V gave up 5 bases and J gave up 3 bases, with 31 bases separating them. The CDR3 loop is CASSLRLLPGQGRREETQYF. CDR3 DNA sequence: TGTGCCAGCAGTCTAAGACTCTTACCGGGACAAGGACGGAGGGAAGAGACCCAGTACTTC.

The chain couples TRBV10-2 to TRBJ2-3, with TRBD2 matching 10 bases. V lost 5 bases, J lost 3 bases, and 2 bases stayed unmatched. The germline CDR1 and CDR2 sequences are WSHSY and SAAADI. The CDR3 is 14 residues long. CDR3 nucleotide sequence: TGCGCCAGCAGTTCTAGCGGGAGAACAGATACGCAGTATTTT. Amino acids: CASSSSGRTDTQYF.

This rearrangement joins TRBV5-4 to TRBJ1-2; no definite D call. Trimming removed 0 bases from V and 6 bases from J, with 9 bases in between. Germline CDR1 reads SGHNT; CDR2 reads YYREEE (reference sequence). The CDR3 is 13 residues long. CDR3 in amino acids: CASSLEVEDGYTF. DNA for the CDR3: TGTGCCAGCAGCTTGGAGGTTGAGGATGGCTACACCTTC.

The count of this clone is one. The chain employs TRBV2 and TRBJ2-7, with D uncertain. The germline V and J ends were trimmed by 10 bases and 0 bases, with 16 bases remaining between them. The CDR3 totals 14 residues. Germline assignment: CDR1 SNHLY and CDR2 FYNNEI. The CDR3 is CANQRALSSYEQYF. The CDR3 nucleotides are TGTGCCAACCAAAGGGCGTTAAGCTCCTACGAGCAGTACTTC.

This chain links TRBV6-5 with TRBJ2-3; D might be TRBD1 or TRBD2, each matching 5 bases. The length of the CDR3 is 15 residues. V was clipped by 2 bases and J by 3 bases, with 12 bases between them. CDR1 MNHEY and CDR2 SVGAGI come from the germline V gene. CDR3 amino acids: CASSYLGGRTDTQYF. As DNA, the CDR3 is TGTGCCAGCAGTTACCTTGGGGGAAGGACAGATACGCAGTATTTT.

V and J are TRBV15 and TRBJ1-1; TRBD1 matches 7 bases. This CDR3 contains 17 residues. J gave up 5 bases and V 2 bases, and 14 bases lay outside the gene matches. CDR1 and CDR2 (germline): LNHNV, YYDKDF (reference sequence). Here the CDR3 DNA reads TGTGCCACCAGCAGACTAAATCCGCAGGGGGTATGGACTGAAGCTTTCTTT. Its translation is CATSRLNPQGVWTEAFF.

The J gene is TRBJ1-6, the V gene TRBV11-2, with D hard to call. Per the germline V gene, CDR1 is SGHAT and CDR2 is FQNNGV. The CDR3 covers 18 residues. Deletions cut 1 base from V and 0 bases from J, with 13 bases between. This chain's CDR3 is CASSLGWVLSSYNSPLHF. The CDR3 DNA reads as TGTGCCAGCAGCTTAGGTTGGGTTCTGAGCTCCTATAATTCACCCCTCCACTTT. The variable domain in full, with the rest retrieved from reference TRBV11-2 and TRBJ1-6, is EAGVAQSPRYKIIEKRQSVAFWCNPISGHATLYWYQQILGQGPKLLIQFQNNGVVDDSQLPKDRFSAERLKGVDSTLKIQPAKLEDSAVYLCASSLGWVLSSYNSPLHFGNGTRLTVT.